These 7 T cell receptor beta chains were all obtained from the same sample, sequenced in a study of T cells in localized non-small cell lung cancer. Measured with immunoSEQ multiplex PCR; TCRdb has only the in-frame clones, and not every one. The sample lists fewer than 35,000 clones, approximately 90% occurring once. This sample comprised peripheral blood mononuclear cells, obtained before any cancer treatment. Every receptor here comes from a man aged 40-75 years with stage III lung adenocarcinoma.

Here the CDR3 reads CASMGQGGGISEAFF. CDR3 DNA: TGTGCCAGCATGGGACAGGGGGGTGGAATCTCTGAAGCTTTCTTT. The V and J genes are TRBV6-6 and TRBJ1-1, with 11 bases matching TRBD1. Trimming removed 7 bases from V and 6 bases from J; junction bases left unmatched: 10. This CDR3 has 15 residues. Germline V CDR1 and CDR2: MNHNY, SVGAGI (reference sequence).

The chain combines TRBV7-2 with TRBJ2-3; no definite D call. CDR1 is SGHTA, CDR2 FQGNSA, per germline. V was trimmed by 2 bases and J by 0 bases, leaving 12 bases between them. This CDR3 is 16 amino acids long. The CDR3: CASSLSRRASTDTQYF. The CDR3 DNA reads TGTGCCAGCAGCTTAAGTCGCCGAGCCAGCACAGATACGCAGTATTTT.

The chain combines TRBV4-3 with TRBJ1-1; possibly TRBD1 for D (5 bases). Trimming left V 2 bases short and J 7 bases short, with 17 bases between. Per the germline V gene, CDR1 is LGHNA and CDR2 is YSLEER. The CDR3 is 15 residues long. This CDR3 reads CASSQLRAGTYEAFF. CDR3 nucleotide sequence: TGCGCCAGCAGCCAACTGCGGGCAGGGACCTATGAAGCTTTCTTT.

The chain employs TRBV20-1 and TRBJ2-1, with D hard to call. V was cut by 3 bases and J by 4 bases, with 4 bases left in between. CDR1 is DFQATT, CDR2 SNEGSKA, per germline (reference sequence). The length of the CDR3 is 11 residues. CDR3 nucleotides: TGCAGTGCTAGCCCGTACAATGAGCAGTTCTTC. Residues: CSASPYNEQFF.

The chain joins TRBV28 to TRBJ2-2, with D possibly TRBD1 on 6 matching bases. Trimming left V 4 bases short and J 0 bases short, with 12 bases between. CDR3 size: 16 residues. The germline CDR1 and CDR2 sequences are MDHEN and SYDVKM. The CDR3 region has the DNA TGTGCCAGCAGTTCCCCCGGGACAACGAACACCGGGGAGCTGTTTTTT. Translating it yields CASSSPGTTNTGELFF.

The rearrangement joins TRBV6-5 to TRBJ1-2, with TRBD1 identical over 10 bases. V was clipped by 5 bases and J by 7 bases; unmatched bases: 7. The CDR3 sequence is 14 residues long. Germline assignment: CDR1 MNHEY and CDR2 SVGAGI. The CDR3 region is CASSVGQGHGGYTF. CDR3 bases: TGTGCCAGCAGTGTGGGACAGGGGCACGGTGGCTACACCTTC.

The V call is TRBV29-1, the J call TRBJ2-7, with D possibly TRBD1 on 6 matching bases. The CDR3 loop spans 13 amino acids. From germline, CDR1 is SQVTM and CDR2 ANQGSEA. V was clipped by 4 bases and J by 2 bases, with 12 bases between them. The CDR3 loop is CSVAGTPAYEQYF. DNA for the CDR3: TGCAGCGTTGCCGGGACACCAGCCTACGAGCAGTACTTC.